Following are 22 T cell receptor beta chains from one sample sequenced in a study of T cell changes during pregnancy in multiple sclerosis. Method: immunoSEQ multiplex PCR; TCRdb's copy keeps in-frame clones and lacks some. The sample has about 46,000 clones; just over 90% are singletons. The sample consisted of CD8+ T cells from peripheral blood mononuclear cells, taken after pregnancy. The receptor set was obtained from a female donor with multiple sclerosis, enrolled in a pregnancy study.

For this clone: The junction departs from germline at one end; a sequencing error may be responsible. The chain uses TRBV18 and TRBJ2-1, with a tentative D call TRBD1 (5 bases). The CDR3 extends over 15 amino acids. Germline CDR1 and CDR2: KGHSH and LQKENI. The CDR3 spells CASSPRGAPYNEQFF. CDR3 bases: TGTGCCAGCTCCCCACGTGGGGCCCCTTACAATGAGCAGTTCTTC. Variable domain in full (rest from reference TRBV18 and TRBJ2-1): NAGVMQNPRHLVRRRGQEARLRCSPMKGHSHVYWYRQLPEEGLKFMVYLQKENIIDESGMPKERFSAEFPKEGPSILRIQQVVRGDSAAYFCASSPRGAPYNEQFFGPGTRLTVL.

The chain has TRBV7-9 and TRBJ1-1; no clear D. V dropped 3 bases and J dropped 4 bases, with 6 bases sitting between them. The germline V gene has CDR1 SEHNR and CDR2 FQNEAQ (reference sequence). This CDR3 region has 12 residues. CDR3 in amino acids: CASSFGRTEAFF. DNA for the CDR3: TGTGCCAGCAGCTTTGGGCGCACTGAAGCTTTCTTT.

The rearrangement uses TRBV15 and TRBJ1-4, with a weak D call TRBD1 (5 bases). CDR3 length: 14 amino acids. With 8 bases removed from V and 8 bases from J, the gap between germline ends came to 18 bases. CDR1 is LNHNV and CDR2 is YYDKDF in the germline V gene (reference sequence). The CDR3: CATRIGANGEKLFF. In DNA, the CDR3 is TGTGCCACCCGCATTGGGGCCAACGGGGAAAAACTGTTTTTT.

In its sample, this clone was seen a few times. The chain joins TRBV7-6 to TRBJ1-4; the match to TRBD1 covers 7 bases. Losses at the gene ends were 0 bases for V and 0 bases for J; bases not matched to a gene: 7. The germline V gene encodes CDR1 SGHVS and CDR2 FNYEAQ. This CDR3 has 18 residues. The CDR3 is CASSLALLQGSTNEKLFF. For the CDR3, the DNA is TGTGCCAGCAGCTTAGCGCTTTTACAGGGGTCAACTAATGAAAAACTGTTTTTT.

V gene TRBV4-3 combines with J gene TRBJ2-2, with 7 bases that match TRBD1. Trimming at V came to 3 bases and at J to 5 bases, leaving 9 bases not matched to a gene. This CDR3 has 16 residues. In germline, CDR1 is LGHNA, CDR2 YSLEER. CDR3 bases: TGCGCCAGCAGCCATTTCATTACACAGGGGACCGGGGAGCTGTTTTTT. Protein sequence: CASSHFITQGTGELFF.

The gene calls are TRBV7-9 and TRBJ2-3; D perhaps matches TRBD1 (6 bases). Germline CDR1 is SEHNR and CDR2 is FQNEAQ (reference sequence). This CDR3 comprises 18 residues. With 3 bases removed from V and 1 base from J, the gap between germline ends came to 20 bases. The CDR3 reads CASSFSGGQPNRTDTQYF. The CDR3 DNA reads as TGTGCCAGCAGCTTTAGTGGGGGCCAGCCCAACCGCACAGATACGCAGTATTTT.

The chain links TRBV4-2 to TRBJ2-7; the D is unclear. The CDR3 has 14 amino acids. The germline CDR1 and CDR2 sequences are LGHNA and YNFKEQ. The ends were cut back, 0 bases at V and 1 base at J, with 7 bases in the middle. CDR3 in DNA: TGTGCCAGCAGCCAAGAAGAGCTATCCTACGAGCAGTACTTC. Protein: CASSQEELSYEQYF.

V is TRBV7-9 and J is TRBJ2-1, with 7 bases fitting TRBD2. Germline V lookup: CDR1 SEHNR, CDR2 FQNEAQ (reference sequence). The J segment lost 5 bases and the V segment lost 5 bases, leaving 15 bases of the junction unmatched. This CDR3 is built from 17 residues. The CDR3 DNA is TGTGCCAGCAGCAGTCTACGAGCGGGATCGTCCCACAATGAGCAGTTCTTC. The encoded protein is CASSSLRAGSSHNEQFF.

The rearrangement joins TRBV11-2 to TRBJ2-7; D unresolved. This CDR3 region has 13 residues. Trimming took off 4 bases at V and 3 bases at J, with 10 bases between the two ends. In germline, CDR1 is SGHAT, CDR2 FQNNGV. The CDR3 nucleotides read TGTGCCAGCAGCTACTCATCCGGCTACGAGCAGTACTTC. This sequence encodes CASSYSSGYEQYF.

The chain couples TRBV14 to TRBJ2-7; D gene ambiguous. The V end was cut by 1 base, the J end by 1 base, with 11 bases between. Germline lookup yields CDR1 SGHDN and CDR2 FVKESK. The CDR3 is 15 residues long. The CDR3 coding sequence is TGTGCCAGCAGCCAAGCGGCGGTTTCTTCCTACGAGCAGTACTTC. Amino acid sequence: CASSQAAVSSYEQYF.

V is TRBV10-3 and J is TRBJ1-1; 7 positions agree with TRBD1. Germline CDR1 and CDR2: ENHRY and SYGVKD. Trimming cost V 6 bases and J 3 bases; bases outside gene matches: 7. The length of the CDR3 is 14 residues. The CDR3 sequence is CAISLTGVDTEAFF. DNA for the CDR3: TGTGCCATCAGCCTTACAGGGGTGGACACTGAAGCTTTCTTT.

V is TRBV6-4 and J is TRBJ1-1; D might be TRBD1 (6 bases). Between the trimmed V and J ends, which lost 3 bases and 5 bases, there was a span of 13 bases. CDR1 and CDR2 (germline): MRHNA, SNTAGT. The CDR3 extends over 14 amino acids. CDR3 coding DNA: TGTGCCAGCAGTGAGAAGGGGGATTCGACTGAAGCTTTCTTT. Its translation: CASSEKGDSTEAFF.

This chain uses TRBV19 with TRBJ2-2, with D possibly being TRBD2 (6 bases). This CDR3 contains 14 residues. The germline CDR1 and CDR2 sequences are LNHDA and SQIVND (reference sequence). The V end lost 10 bases, the J end lost 1 base, and 13 bases lay between the germline ends. Here the CDR3 reads CATAGSGNTGELFF. CDR3 nucleotides: TGTGCCACGGCTGGTAGCGGGAACACCGGGGAGCTGTTTTTT.

The rearrangement uses TRBV4-3 and TRBJ2-3, with D unclear. V lost 0 bases to trimming and J lost 0 bases, with 10 bases between them. The germline V gene has CDR1 LGHNA and CDR2 YSLEER. The CDR3 is 16 amino acids. The DNA for the CDR3 is TGCGCCAGCAGCCAAGATCTTCCGCAGAGCACAGATACGCAGTATTTT. The encoded protein is CASSQDLPQSTDTQYF.

This clone was recorded once. J is TRBJ2-7 and V is TRBV9; D is undetermined. CDR3 length: 13 amino acids. The V gene lost 0 bases and the J gene lost 5 bases, with 9 bases spanning the gap. CDR1 SGDLS and CDR2 YYNGEE come from the germline V gene. CDR3 sequence: CASSVAESHEQYF. The DNA for the CDR3 is TGTGCCAGCAGCGTAGCGGAGAGCCACGAGCAGTACTTC.

This chain links TRBV7-9 with TRBJ2-5, with 11 bases identical to TRBD2. The length of the CDR3 is 16 residues. V dropped 5 bases and J dropped 5; count of bases not matched to a gene: 10. Germline V CDR1 and CDR2: SEHNR, FQNEAQ (reference sequence). The CDR3 nucleotides are TGTGCCAGCAGCAACCTACTAGCGGGGGACGAGGAGACCCAGTACTTC. Translating gives CASSNLLAGDEETQYF.

The rearrangement links TRBV11-2 to TRBJ2-3, with 8 bases lining up with TRBD2. V trimming: 5 bases; J trimming: 6 bases; junction bases outside the gene matches: 10. The CDR3 contains 15 residues. Germline lookup yields CDR1 SGHAT and CDR2 FQNNGV. The chain's CDR3 is CASSPIAGRWDTQYF. The CDR3 DNA is TGTGCCAGCAGCCCGATAGCGGGGAGATGGGATACGCAGTATTTT.

The chain carries TRBV27 and TRBJ2-7, with 9 bases that match TRBD1. The CDR3 runs to 15 residues. Germline V gene data show CDR1 as MNHEY and CDR2 as SMNVEV (reference sequence). Trimming removed 7 bases from V and 4 bases from J; junction bases left unmatched: 11. The CDR3 spells CASTSGDRVTYEQYF. Here the CDR3 DNA reads TGTGCCAGCACATCCGGGGACAGGGTCACATACGAGCAGTACTTC.

CDR3 region: CSVTRSGETQYF. The DNA of the CDR3 is TGCAGCGTGACTAGGTCGGGAGAGACCCAGTACTTC. V usage is TRBV29-1 and J usage is TRBJ2-5; possible D gene TRBD2, 6 bases. The CDR3 loop spans 12 amino acids. V was clipped by 6 bases and J by 4 bases, with 12 bases between them. CDR1 and CDR2 from the germline V gene are SQVTM and ANQGSEA.

V and J are TRBV7-9 and TRBJ2-1; TRBD1 matches 12 bases. Germline assignment: CDR1 SEHNR and CDR2 FQNEAQ (reference sequence). CDR3 size: 14 residues. V shed 4 bases and J 9 bases; nucleotides not matched to a gene: 4. The CDR3 loop is CASSSGQGASEQFF. CDR3 coding DNA: TGTGCCAGCAGCTCGGGACAGGGGGCAAGTGAGCAGTTCTTC.

The V call is TRBV7-7, the J call TRBJ2-7, with TRBD2 as a possible D gene (6 bases). The CDR3 is 13 residues long. Trimming pared 5 bases from V and 6 bases from J, leaving 14 bases between. Germline CDR1 reads SSHAT; CDR2 reads FNYEAQ (reference sequence). CDR3 sequence (DNA): TGTGCCAGCAGCCCACAAAGAGCGGGCGAGCAGTACTTC. It specifies CASSPQRAGEQYF.

This chain links TRBV4-3 with TRBJ1-1; D might be TRBD1 (6 bases). Germline V gene lookup returns CDR1 LGHNA and CDR2 YSLEER. Between the trimmed V and J ends, which lost 1 base and 1 base, there was a span of 7 bases. The length of the CDR3 is 14 residues. The CDR3 here is CASSQVRGNTEAFF. The CDR3 DNA is TGCGCCAGCAGCCAAGTCAGGGGGAACACTGAAGCTTTCTTT.